The rows below give T cell receptor beta chains drawn from one sample of a study of T cells in Graves' hyperthyroidism and ophthalmopathy. TCRdb reanalysed the multiplex PCR reads using MiXCR and keeps one entry per CDR3 protein. The sample has 700,000 or so distinct CDR3 sequences, about 15% seen once. The sequenced material came from blood. The receptors stem from a woman aged 50 to 65 with Graves' ophthalmopathy. CDR3s include the opening cysteine and the closing phenylalanine or tryptophan. D genes are given only for firm matches. Size is omitted from some rows. Given values are once, few, many or a class for expanded clones.

TRBJ1-3	.	TRBV29-1	few	CSVEGNGGIYF	TGCAGCGTTGAAGGGAATGGAGGCATATATTTT
TRBJ2-1	TRBD2	TRBV6-1	many	CASSGGSGTSVTWEQFF	TGTGCCAGCAGTGGTGGTTCCGGGACTAGCGTAACCTGGGAGCAGTTCTTC
TRBJ2-2	TRBD1	TRBV6-5	few	CASSYSNTQGAGELFF	TGTGCCAGCAGTTACTCGAATACCCAGGGGGCCGGGGAGCTGTTTTTT
TRBJ1-4	TRBD1	TRBV7-6	few	CASSLLQGRANEKLFF	TGTGCCAGCAGCTTATTACAGGGGAGGGCTAATGAAAAACTGTTTTTT
TRBJ1-2	TRBD1	TRBV5-8	many	CASSHIRDRGFFLYGYTF	TGTGCCAGCAGTCACATCCGGGACAGGGGATTTTTTTTGTATGGCTACACCTTC
TRBJ2-1	TRBD2	TRBV20-1	many	CSARPRLATHLSGEQFF	TGCAGTGCTCGTCCCAGACTAGCGACGCACCTCTCGGGGGAGCAGTTCTTC
TRBJ2-1	.	TRBV29-1	many	CSAHLPQDRYSYNEQFF	TGCAGCGCCCACCTCCCCCAGGACAGATACTCCTACAATGAGCAGTTCTTC
TRBJ1-2	TRBD1	TRBV14	.	CASSPRPGQFDYGYTF	TGTGCCAGCAGCCCTCGCCCGGGACAGTTTGACTATGGCTACACCTTC
TRBJ2-7	.	TRBV11-3	many	CASSLGPQGYEQYF	TGTGCCAGCAGCTTAGGACCACAGGGCTACGAGCAGTACTTC
TRBJ1-3	TRBD1	TRBV10-3	once	CAISETGGLNSGNTIYF	TGTGCCATCAGTGAGACAGGGGGCTTGAACTCTGGAAACACCATATATTTT
TRBJ2-1	.	TRBV24-1	.	CATSDRHWFYYNEQFF	TGTGCCACCAGTGATAGACACTGGTTCTACTACAATGAGCAGTTCTTC
TRBJ1-5	.	TRBV5-5	.	CASSLEHSNQPQHF	TGTGCCAGCAGCTTGGAGCACAGTAATCAGCCCCAGCATTTT
TRBJ2-3	.	TRBV7-2	few	CASSSNPTYGTQYF	TGTGCCAGCAGCTCCAACCCAACATACGGTACGCAGTATTTT
TRBJ1-4	.	TRBV3-1	many	CASSNRWEKLFF	TGTGCCAGCAGCAACAGGTGGGAAAAACTGTTTTTT
TRBJ2-7	.	TRBV27	.	CASSLSTGGSIRNEQYF	TGTGCCAGCAGTTTAAGTACTGGCGGGTCCATTAGGAACGAGCAGTACTTC
TRBJ2-7	.	TRBV7-3	many	CASSPDGAFSYEQYF	TGTGCCAGCAGCCCCGACGGCGCGTTTTCCTACGAGCAGTACTTC
TRBJ1-2	TRBD1	TRBV12-3/TRBV12-4	few	CASSDRGIANYGYTF	TGTGCCAGCAGTGACAGGGGGATTGCTAACTATGGCTACACCTTC
TRBJ2-1	TRBD2	TRBV4-3	.	CASSRRLLAGEQFF	TGCGCCAGCAGCCGACGTTTGTTAGCGGGTGAGCAGTTCTTC
TRBJ1-3	.	TRBV20-1	.	CSALRRGSSGNTIYF	TGCAGTGCTCTTCGTCGCGGATCCTCTGGAAACACCATATATTTT
TRBJ1-5	.	TRBV6-4	many	CASSTHSGQPQHF	TGTGCCAGCAGCACACACTCGGGGCAGCCCCAGCATTTT
TRBJ1-6	TRBD1	TRBV5-6	few	CASSTGQENSPLHF	TGTGCCAGCAGCACCGGACAGGAGAATTCACCCCTCCACTTT
TRBJ1-6	.	TRBV11-2	many	CASSSTGQNNSPLHF	TGTGCCAGCAGCTCAACGGGGCAAAATAATTCACCCCTCCACTTT
TRBJ2-7	TRBD2	TRBV4-3	.	CASSQVSGLATYEQYF	TGCGCCAGCAGCCAAGTCTCGGGACTAGCGACCTACGAGCAGTACTTC
TRBJ1-4	.	TRBV28	many	CASSPGIRTEKLFF	TGTGCCAGCAGCCCCGGGATCCGGACTGAAAAACTGTTTTTT
TRBJ2-1	TRBD2	TRBV20-1	few	CSARGKGLAVYNEQFF	TGCAGTGCTAGGGGGAAGGGACTAGCGGTGTACAATGAGCAGTTCTTC
TRBJ1-1	TRBD1	TRBV20-1	many	CSATDRGLKAFF	TGCAGTGCTACCGACAGGGGGCTTAAAGCTTTCTTT
TRBJ2-2	TRBD1	TRBV18	few	CASSPPYPGQGNTGELFF	TGTGCCAGCTCACCGCCCTATCCGGGACAGGGAAACACCGGGGAGCTGTTTTTT
TRBJ2-1	.	TRBV20-1	many	CSASGDYNEQFF	TGCAGTGCTAGCGGGGACTACAATGAGCAGTTCTTC
TRBJ2-1	.	TRBV2	.	CASDLSGDVAFEQFF	TGTGCCAGCGACCTATCAGGGGACGTGGCATTCGAGCAGTTCTTC
TRBJ2-7	.	TRBV28	many	CASTVTGPYEQYF	TGTGCCAGCACGGTGACAGGACCCTACGAGCAGTACTTC
TRBJ2-5	.	TRBV28	many	CASERETQYF	TGTGCCAGCGAGAGGGAGACCCAGTACTTC
TRBJ2-1	TRBD2	TRBV7-2	many	CASSLTAGERNEQFF	TGTGCCAGCAGCTTAACGGCGGGGGAGAGGAATGAGCAGTTCTTC
TRBJ1-1	.	TRBV13	many	CASGGLGWDTEAFF	TGTGCCAGCGGCGGATTGGGGTGGGACACTGAAGCTTTCTTT
TRBJ2-3	TRBD2	TRBV11-2	many	CASSFGGLETQYF	TGTGCCAGCAGCTTTGGGGGACTAGAAACGCAGTATTTT
TRBJ1-1	TRBD1	TRBV19	many	CASSLTGGPDTEAFF	TGTGCCAGTAGCCTAACAGGGGGCCCTGACACTGAAGCTTTCTTT
TRBJ2-7	TRBD1	TRBV12-5	many	CASGSEGQTYEQYF	TGTGCTAGTGGTTCCGAGGGACAGACCTACGAGCAGTACTTC
TRBJ2-7	.	TRBV10-3	.	CAISLSKGPSSYEQYF	TGTGCCATCAGCCTCTCCAAGGGGCCAAGCTCCTACGAGCAGTACTTC
TRBJ1-1	.	TRBV28	many	CASSFHMGGATEAFF	TGTGCCAGCAGTTTCCATATGGGGGGGGCCACTGAAGCTTTCTTT
TRBJ2-7	.	TRBV29-1	.	CSVEGIGGSYEQYF	TGCAGCGTTGAAGGCATAGGGGGATCCTACGAGCAGTACTTC
TRBJ1-2	.	TRBV6-2/TRBV6-3	few	CASSYTGSKYGYTF	TGTGCCAGCAGTTATACAGGGTCGAAGTATGGCTACACCTTC
TRBJ1-5	.	TRBV24-1	many	CATSDARLHNQPQHF	TGTGCCACCAGTGATGCCAGATTGCACAATCAGCCCCAGCATTTT
TRBJ2-1	.	TRBV29-1	.	CSVEGAQSSYNEQFF	TGCAGCGTTGAGGGTGCTCAAAGCTCCTACAATGAGCAGTTCTTC
TRBJ2-1	TRBD2	TRBV10-2	.	CAVGTSFANEQFF	TGCGCCGTCGGGACTAGTTTTGCCAATGAGCAGTTCTTC
TRBJ1-1	.	TRBV19	few	CASSRMDGMNTEAFF	TGTGCCAGTAGTAGGATGGACGGCATGAACACTGAAGCTTTCTTT
TRBJ2-3	.	TRBV2	many	CASSEGERNRYTQYF	TGTGCCAGCAGTGAAGGGGAGCGCAACCGGTATACGCAGTATTTT
TRBJ2-7	.	TRBV2	many	CASSEFLYEQYF	TGTGCCAGCAGTGAATTCCTTTACGAGCAGTACTTC
TRBJ2-7	.	TRBV29-1	few	CSVRIGRGLSYEQYF	TGCAGCGTTCGGATTGGGCGGGGCCTTTCCTACGAGCAGTACTTC
TRBJ2-2	TRBD2	TRBV7-2	many	CASSLLAGVHTGELFF	TGTGCCAGCAGCTTACTAGCGGGAGTACACACCGGGGAGCTGTTTTTT
TRBJ2-1	TRBD2	TRBV11-1	many	CASSSIFDGGERRGEQFF	TGTGCCAGCAGCTCAATATTTGACGGGGGGGAGCGACGGGGTGAGCAGTTCTTC
TRBJ2-2	TRBD2	TRBV5-4	.	CASSLGLAGGRTNTGELFF	TGTGCCAGCAGTCTAGGACTAGCGGGAGGCCGCACGAACACCGGGGAGCTGTTTTTT
TRBJ1-5	.	TRBV12-3/TRBV12-4	.	CAGSLAPQPQHF	TGTGCCGGCAGTTTGGCCCCTCAGCCCCAGCATTTT
TRBJ2-3	.	TRBV7-9	.	CASSLRVGNTDTQYF	TGTGCCAGCAGCTTAAGAGTAGGTAACACAGATACGCAGTATTTT
TRBJ2-4	TRBD2	TRBV6-1	few	CASALGRGKNIQYF	TGTGCCAGCGCCCTGGGGCGGGGGAAAAACATTCAGTACTTC